This T cell receptor (beta chain) is drawn from a study of cytomegalovirus exposure and HLA in healthy donors. To note about this clone: One end of the junction varies from germline; a read error may be responsible.

No CMV serostatus entry exists for this donor. Germline V gene data show CDR1 as SSHAT and CDR2 as FNYEAQ (reference sequence). The CDR3 spans 16 residues. A multiplex PCR was run with 60 Vbeta primers and 13 Jbeta primers. Profiling relied on immunoSEQ multiplex PCR, and the TCRdb table lists in-frame clones only, not all of them. The sample lists around 130,000 clones, about three quarters occurring once. The V and J genes are TRBV7-7 and TRBJ2-1, with 11 bases aligning to TRBD2. Sequencing was done on a sample of PBMCs. This TCR came from a human donor in good health. CDR3 sequence: CASSLLAGGPDNEQFF. DNA for the CDR3: TGTGCTAGCAGCTTATTAGCGGGGGGGCCGGACAATGAGCAGTTCTTC.